These 20 T cell receptor delta chains were all obtained from the same sample, sequenced in a study of γδ T cells in repeated Plasmodium falciparum infection. Gammadelta T cells were flow-sorted from PBMC into Vgamma9/Vdelta2+ and Vdelta2-negative populations for bulk analysis. TCRdb re-identified clones in the multiplex PCR reads via CATT. This table holds about 51,000 delta-chain clones, about 2% found once. Sequenced: gamma-delta T cells from blood. All receptors come from a pool of human donors (malaria-infected and uninfected, not separated).

As to this clone: This likely reflects a read error, since a far larger clone is one base away. The same CDR3 arises from other DNA sequences in this sample as well. The chain links TRDV1 to TRDJ1, with 8 bases lining up with TRDD3. The germline V gene encodes CDR1 TSWWSYY and CDR2 QGS. The CDR3 extends over 25 amino acids. The junction had 30 bases not matched to a gene; V was cut back by 0 bases and J by 0 bases. CDR3 amino acids: CALGELPFLWVLRDTFRPYTDKLIF. The CDR3 DNA reads as TGTGCTCTTGGGGAACTTCCGTTCCTTTGGGTCCTTAGGGATACGTTCCGCCCGTACACCGATAAACTCATCTTT.

This clone came up many times. Given a far larger clone just one base away, this is likely a sequencing read error. The sample contains more than one DNA sequence encoding this CDR3. CDR3 sequence reads: CACEPMGELDKLIF. CDR3 coding DNA: TGTGCCTGTGAGCCTATGGGGGAATTGGATAAACTCATCTTT. The chain links TRDV2 to TRDJ1; 7 bases match TRDD3. The J gene, absent from TCRdb, was called here by matching the DNA to germline. The CDR3 has 14 residues. Germline CDR1 reads GEAIGNYY; CDR2 reads EKD. V was pared by 4 bases and J by 5 bases, with 9 bases of the junction left unmatched.

There are a few counts of this clone. One base separates it from a far larger clone, so it is likely a read error. The same CDR3 is also encoded by other DNA sequences in this sample. This chain links TRDV1 with TRDJ1; 13 bases line up with TRDD3. This CDR3 has 25 amino acids. CDR1 and CDR2 (germline): TSWWSYY, QGS. V shed 0 bases and J 3 bases; nucleotides not matched to a gene: 28. The CDR3 here is CALGELSYFWRSPYTGGYAADKLIF. In DNA form, the CDR3 reads TGTGCTCTTGGGGAACTAAGCTACTTTTGGCGGTCTCCATACACTGGGGGATACGCGGCCGATAAACTCATCTTT.

This clone was seen only a few times. For this DNA, TCRdb reports the protein of a much larger clone, which diverges at residue 8, most likely from a read error; the protein presented here is translated directly from the DNA. This chain connects TRDV3 to TRDJ1, with TRDD3 as a possible D gene (6 bases). TCRdb carries no J gene annotation; the J gene was assigned here by matching the DNA with germline. Trimming stripped 3 bases from V and 1 base from J, with 15 bases between. CDR3 size: 14 residues. From germline, CDR1 is TVYSNPD and CDR2 GDNSRS (reference sequence). The CDR3 DNA reads TGTGCCTTCAGGGGGGACACGTGCACCGATAAACTCATCTTT. Protein: CAFRGDTCTDKLIF.

Concerning this clone itself: The TCRdb record carries a much larger clone's protein, which differs from this DNA's translation at residue 18; a read error is the likely cause, and the protein listed here is the DNA translation. No J gene was assigned, while the V gene was called as TRAV38-2/DV8; TRDD3, the table's D call, was not compared with the DNA. The CDR3 sequence is 20 residues long. Germline-derived CDR1 and CDR2 are TSESDYY and QEAYKQQN. CDR3 DNA: TGTGCTTATAGTTCCCCCCTACTTGGGGGATACGCGGGCCAGAGCGATAAACCCATCTTT. Translation gives CAYSSPLLGGYAGQSDKPIF.

As for this clone: The translation of this DNA and the TCRdb protein of a much larger clone differ at residue 10, probably owing to a read error; the protein shown here is translated from the DNA. The V call is TRDV2, the J call TRDJ3; 8 nucleotides match TRDD3. Because TCRdb records no J gene, it was assigned here through a match of the DNA to germline. Germline CDR1 is GEAIGNYY and CDR2 is EKD. The V gene end was trimmed by 2 bases and the J gene end by 3 bases; junction bases not matched to a gene: 17. The CDR3 is 21 residues long. This CDR3 reads CACDKLMGDAKTNWDTRQMFF. The CDR3 nucleotides read TGTGCCTGTGACAAGTTGATGGGGGATGCCAAAACGAACTGGGACACCCGACAGATGTTTTTC.

This clone has a handful of counts. The protein TCRdb gives is from a much larger clone and does not agree with this DNA's translation at residue 8, likely a read error; the protein shown here comes from the DNA. The CDR3 DNA reads TGTGCCTGTCTGGGGGATCCCTGGTCGGAAGGCGATAAACTCATCTTT. Its protein product is CACLGDPWSEGDKLIF. The chain combines TRDV2 with TRDJ1; 9 nucleotides match TRDD3. TCRdb supplies no J gene; here it was assigned by aligning the nucleotide sequence to germline. Germline lookup yields CDR1 GEAIGNYY and CDR2 EKD. V lost 6 bases and J lost 4; bases outside the gene matches: 14. This CDR3 comprises 16 residues.

This clone was detected only a few times. The TCRdb protein comes from a much larger clone and disagrees with this DNA's translation at residue 13, likely due to a read error; the protein given here is derived from the DNA. The chain combines TRDV1 with TRDJ1, with 10 bases that match TRDD3. TCRdb leaves out the J gene; it was filled in here by matching the DNA to germline. The CDR3 spans 20 residues. V lost 2 bases, J lost 4 bases, and 19 bases stayed unmatched. Germline V CDR1 and CDR2: TSWWSYY, QGS. The DNA of the CDR3 is TGTGCTCTTGGGGAATCCTCCTACGTCTGGGGGATATCGGGAGGCGATAAACTCATCTTT. It encodes CALGESSYVWGISGGDKLIF.

This clone has a handful of counts. This DNA's translation and the protein TCRdb lists, from a much larger clone, do not match at residue 14, likely due to a read error; the protein shown is translated from the DNA. The chain employs TRDV3 and TRDJ1; TRDD2 is a possible D gene (6 bases). Here the J gene was assigned by germline matching of the DNA, as TCRdb has none. The germline V gene has CDR1 TVYSNPD and CDR2 GDNSRS (reference sequence). CDR3 size: 21 residues. The CDR3 DNA is TGTGCTACGCTCAAAACCGTTATCCTACCGGGCTGGTGCCTATACACCGATAAACTCATCTTT. This translates into CATLKTVILPGWCLYTDKLIF.

No call exists for the J gene, whereas the V gene is TRDV1. Germline V gives CDR1 TSWWSYY, CDR2 QGS. The CDR3 totals 9 residues. In nucleotides, the CDR3 is TGTGCTCTTGGGGATCAGCTCCATTTC. It specifies CALGDQLHF.

Of note for this clone: The TCRdb record carries a much larger clone's protein, which differs from this DNA's translation at residue 13; a read error is the likely cause, and the protein listed here is the DNA translation. No J gene was assigned, while the V gene was called as TRDV2; no check of the table's D call, TRDD3, against the DNA was made. The CDR3 is made up of 14 amino acids. Germline V lookup: CDR1 GEAIGNYY, CDR2 EKD. In DNA form, the CDR3 reads TGTGCCTGTGACACCATGGGGGATAAGCATAAACTCACCTTT. Protein product: CACDTMGDKHKLTF.

Concerning this clone: Compared with germline, one end of the junction differs, possibly owing to a read error. At the DNA level, this CDR3 is encoded by other sequences in the same sample as well. This chain links TRAV29/DV5 with TRDJ3; 10 nucleotides line up with TRDD3. The germline gives CDR1 NSMFDY, CDR2 ISSIKDK. This CDR3 has 21 amino acids. In nucleotides, the CDR3 is TGTGCAGCAATAGGACGTACTGGGGGATTCAGAGGGTTTTGGGACACCCGACAGATGTTCTTC. Translating it yields CAAIGRTGGFRGFWDTRQMFF.

This clone has a handful of counts. The translation of this DNA and the TCRdb protein of a much larger clone differ at residue 10, probably owing to a read error; the protein shown here is translated from the DNA. The rearrangement joins TRDV1 to TRDJ1; no clear D. Assignment of the J gene here rests on matching the DNA to germline, because TCRdb gives none. The CDR3 totals 14 residues. Trimming left V 4 bases short and J 7 bases short, with 16 bases between. Germline loops: CDR1 TSWWSYY, CDR2 QGS. This CDR3 is CALGGFPFSSKLIF. In DNA form, the CDR3 reads TGTGCTCTTGGGGGGTTTCCCTTTAGCAGTAAACTCATCTTT.

This clone was recorded at least ten times. The protein TCRdb lists belongs to a much larger clone and differs from this DNA's translation at residue 15, which points to a read error; the protein shown is made from the DNA. This chain connects TRDV2 to TRDJ1, with 10 bases fitting TRDD3. The CDR3 loop spans 17 amino acids. Germline-derived CDR1 and CDR2 are GEAIGNYY and EKD. CDR3 nucleotide sequence: TGTGCCTGTGGGATAGGGGGGATACGTTGGTGCACCGATAAACCCATCTTT. Translated, it gives CACGIGGIRWCTDKPIF.

This clone was counted a few times. The mismatch at residue 14 between this DNA's translation and the TCRdb protein of a much larger clone likely reflects a read error; the protein shown is translated from the DNA. This chain links TRDV1 with TRDJ1; 8 bases agree with TRDD3. Here the J gene was assigned by germline matching of the DNA, as TCRdb has none. Trimming at V came to 0 bases and at J to 0 bases, leaving 21 bases not matched to a gene. Per the germline V gene, CDR1 is TSWWSYY and CDR2 is QGS. CDR3 length: 22 residues. The CDR3 sequence: CALGELVGSLYWGGPYTDKLIF. CDR3 nucleotides: TGTGCTCTTGGGGAACTCGTTGGCTCATTGTACTGGGGGGGCCCGTACACCGATAAACTCATCTTT.

With regard to this clone: TCRdb lists the protein of a much larger clone for this DNA, which differs at residue 8, so this is likely a read error; the protein given here is translated from the DNA itself. The chain is built from TRDV1 and TRDJ1, with 11 bases lining up with TRDD3. Germline-derived CDR1 and CDR2 are TSWWSYY and QGS. The CDR3 is 20 amino acids. V dropped 0 bases and J dropped 1; count of bases not matched to a gene: 13. This CDR3 is CALGELGSHWGITGTDKLIF. The DNA of the CDR3 is TGTGCTCTTGGGGAACTAGGATCCCACTGGGGGATAACAGGCACCGATAAACTCATCTTT.

This clone was found a few times. This DNA's translation differs at residue 12 from TCRdb's protein, which comes from a much larger clone; a read error is likely, and the protein shown is translated from the DNA. The chain is built from TRDV2 and TRDJ1; 7 nucleotides line up with TRDD3. TCRdb records no J gene; here it was assigned by comparing the DNA to germline. Per the germline V gene, CDR1 is GEAIGNYY and CDR2 is EKD. CDR3 length equals 15 residues. The CDR3 is CACDMVGESTDELIF. CDR3 bases: TGTGCCTGTGACATGGTGGGGGAGAGCACCGATGAACTCATCTTT.

This clone has a handful of counts. TCRdb shows a much larger clone's protein in place of this DNA's translation, and the two differ at residue 3, likely through a read error; the protein shown is translated from the DNA. The chain is built from TRDV1 and TRDJ1, with D tentatively TRDD3 (6 bases). TCRdb lists no J gene, so it was determined here by aligning the DNA to germline. The CDR3 is 14 amino acids. Germline CDR1 TSWWSYY, CDR2 QGS. The CDR3 nucleotides are TGTGCTCCTGGGGACCCTAGTGGCGGAATTAGACTCATCTTT. Encoded protein: CAPGDPSGGIRLIF.

This clone was found a few times. This likely came from a read error, as a far larger clone is one base away. Other DNA sequences from this sample encode an identical CDR3 as well. The chain carries TRDV1 and TRDJ3; TRDD3 aligns across 11 bases. Here the J gene was assigned by germline matching of the DNA, as TCRdb has none. The germline CDR1 and CDR2 sequences are TSWWSYY and QGS. The CDR3 is made up of 22 amino acids. The V gene end was trimmed by 9 bases and the J gene end by 0 bases; junction bases not matched to a gene: 19. In DNA form, the CDR3 reads TGTGCTCTCGGGCGAACGTGGGGGATACGCGTTTCGAGCTCCTGGGACACCCGACAGATGTTTTTC. It encodes CALGRTWGIRVSSSWDTRQMFF.

This clone appeared many times. A read error likely explains why the TCRdb protein, taken from a much larger clone, differs from this DNA's translation at residue 4; the protein shown is translated from the DNA. The chain links TRDV1 to TRDJ1; 8 positions agree with TRDD2. V shed 7 bases and J 7 bases; nucleotides not matched to a gene: 11. This CDR3 has 14 amino acids. CDR1 is TSWWSYY and CDR2 is QGS in the germline V gene. The CDR3 loop is CALEILPTEGKLIF. The CDR3 bases are TGTGCTCTTGAGATTCTTCCTACAGAGGGTAAACTCATCTTT.